This section outlines one T cell receptor (beta chain) sequence together with its context. These data originate in a study of CD8+ T cells in alopecia areata. Treatment in this sample: oral pan-JAK inhibitor, 5-10 mg twice daily. cDNA serving as the sequencing template came from extracted, reverse transcribed RNA. TCRdb's copy holds only in-frame clones and misses some; the assay was immunoSEQ multiplex PCR. The sample yields about 190,000 clones, roughly 70% seen once. Germline CDR1 GTSNPN, CDR2 SVGIG (reference sequence). This CDR3 has 16 residues. V was clipped by 5 bases and J by 0 bases; unmatched bases: 6.

Sequencing was performed on CD4+ T cells sorted from blood, taken at roughly week 49, from a patient treated with tofacitinib. The source is a human donor with alopecia areata. The chain links TRBV30 to TRBJ1-5, with 11 bases lining up with TRBD1. The CDR3 region is CAWGTGGPYSNQPQHF. The CDR3 nucleotides are TGTGCCTGGGGGACAGGGGGACCATATAGCAATCAGCCCCAGCATTTT. Using reference TRBV30 and TRBJ1-5 for the parts outside the CDR3, the full variable domain is SQTIHQWPATLVQPVGSPLSLECTVEGTSNPNLYWYRQAAGRGLQLLFYSVGIGQISSEVPQNLSASRPQDRQFILSSKKLLLSDSGFYLCAWGTGGPYSNQPQHFGDGTRLSIL.